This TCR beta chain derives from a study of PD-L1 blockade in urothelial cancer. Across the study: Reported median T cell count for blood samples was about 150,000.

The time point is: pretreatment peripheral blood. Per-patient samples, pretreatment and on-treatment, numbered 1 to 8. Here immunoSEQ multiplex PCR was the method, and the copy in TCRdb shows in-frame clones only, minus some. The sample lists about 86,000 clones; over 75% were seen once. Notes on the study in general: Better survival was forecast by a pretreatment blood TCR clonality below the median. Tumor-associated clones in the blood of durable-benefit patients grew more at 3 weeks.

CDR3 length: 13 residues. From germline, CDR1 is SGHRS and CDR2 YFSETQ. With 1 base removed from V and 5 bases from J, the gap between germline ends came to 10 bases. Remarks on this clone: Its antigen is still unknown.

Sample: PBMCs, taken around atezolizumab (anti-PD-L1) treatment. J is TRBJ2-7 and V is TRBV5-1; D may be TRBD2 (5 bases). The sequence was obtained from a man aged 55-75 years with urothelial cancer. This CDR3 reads CASSLRLTHEQYF. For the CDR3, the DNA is TGCGCCAGCAGCTTGCGACTAACCCACGAGCAGTACTTC.